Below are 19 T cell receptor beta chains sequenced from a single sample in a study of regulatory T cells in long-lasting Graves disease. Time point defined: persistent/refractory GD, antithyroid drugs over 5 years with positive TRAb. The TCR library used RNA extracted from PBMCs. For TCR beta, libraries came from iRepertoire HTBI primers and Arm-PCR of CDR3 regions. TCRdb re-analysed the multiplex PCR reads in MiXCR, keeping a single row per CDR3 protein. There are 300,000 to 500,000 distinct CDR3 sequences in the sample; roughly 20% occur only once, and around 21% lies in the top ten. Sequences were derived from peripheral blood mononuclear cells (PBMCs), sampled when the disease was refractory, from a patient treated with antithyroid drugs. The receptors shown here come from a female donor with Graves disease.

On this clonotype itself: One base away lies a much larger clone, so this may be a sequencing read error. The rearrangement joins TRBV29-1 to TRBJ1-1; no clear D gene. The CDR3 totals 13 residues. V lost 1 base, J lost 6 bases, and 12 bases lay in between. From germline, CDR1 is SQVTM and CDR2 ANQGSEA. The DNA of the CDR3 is TGCAGCGTTGAAGTTAAGTCGGGCGCTGAAGCTTTCTTT. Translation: CSVEVKSGAEAFF.

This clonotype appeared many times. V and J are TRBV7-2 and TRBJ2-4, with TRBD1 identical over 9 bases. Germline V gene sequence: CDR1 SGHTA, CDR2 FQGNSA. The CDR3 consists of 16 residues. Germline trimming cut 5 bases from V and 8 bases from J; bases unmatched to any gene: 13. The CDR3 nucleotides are TGTGCCAGCAGCCCCGGGACAGGGCGACCAAGGGACATTCAGTACTTC. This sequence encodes CASSPGTGRPRDIQYF.

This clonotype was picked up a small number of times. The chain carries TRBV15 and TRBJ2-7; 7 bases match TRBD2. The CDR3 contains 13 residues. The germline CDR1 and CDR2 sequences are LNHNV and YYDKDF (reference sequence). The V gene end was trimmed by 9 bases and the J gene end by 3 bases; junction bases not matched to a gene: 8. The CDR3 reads CATALRGDYEQYF. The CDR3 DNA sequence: TGTGCCACGGCCCTTCGGGGGGACTACGAGCAGTACTTC.

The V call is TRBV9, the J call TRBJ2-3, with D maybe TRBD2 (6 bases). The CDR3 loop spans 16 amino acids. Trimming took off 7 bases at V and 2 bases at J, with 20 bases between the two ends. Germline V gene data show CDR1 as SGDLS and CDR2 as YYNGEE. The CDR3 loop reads CASGPLGGETTDTQYF. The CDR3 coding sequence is TGTGCCAGCGGCCCCCTAGGCGGGGAGACCACAGATACGCAGTATTTT.

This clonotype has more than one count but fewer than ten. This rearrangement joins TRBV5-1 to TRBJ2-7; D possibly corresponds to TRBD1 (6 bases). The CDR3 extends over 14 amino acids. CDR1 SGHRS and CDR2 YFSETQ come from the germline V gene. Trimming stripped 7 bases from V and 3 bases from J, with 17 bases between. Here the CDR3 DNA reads TGCGCCAGCGGGGGCAGGGCTGTTGACTACGAGCAGTACTTC. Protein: CASGGRAVDYEQYF.

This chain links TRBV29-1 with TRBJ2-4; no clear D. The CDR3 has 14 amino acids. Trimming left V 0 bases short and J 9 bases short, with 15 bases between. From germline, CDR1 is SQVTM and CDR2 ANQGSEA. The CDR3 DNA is TGCAGCGTTGAAGAAAGCCGTGGCGGTAGCATTCAGTACTTC. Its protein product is CSVEESRGGSIQYF.

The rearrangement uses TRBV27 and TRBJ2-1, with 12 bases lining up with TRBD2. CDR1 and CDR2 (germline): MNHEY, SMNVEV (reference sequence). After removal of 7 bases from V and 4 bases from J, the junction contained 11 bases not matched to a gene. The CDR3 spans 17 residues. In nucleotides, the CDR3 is TGTGCCAGCACGGGTCTAGCGGGAGGGGCTGGTTACAATGAGCAGTTCTTC. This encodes CASTGLAGGAGYNEQFF.

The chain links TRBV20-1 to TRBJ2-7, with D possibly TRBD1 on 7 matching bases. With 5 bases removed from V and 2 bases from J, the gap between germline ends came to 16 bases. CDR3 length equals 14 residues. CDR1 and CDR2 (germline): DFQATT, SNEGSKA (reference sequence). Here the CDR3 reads CSADRQGLTYEQYF. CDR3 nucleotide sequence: TGCAGTGCTGATAGACAGGGACTTACCTACGAGCAGTACTTC.

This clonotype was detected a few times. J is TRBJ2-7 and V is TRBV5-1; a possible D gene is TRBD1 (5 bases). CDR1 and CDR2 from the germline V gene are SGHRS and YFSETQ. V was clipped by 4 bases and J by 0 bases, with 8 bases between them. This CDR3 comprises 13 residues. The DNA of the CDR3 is TGCGCCAGCAGCGGACAAAACTCCTACGAGCAGTACTTC. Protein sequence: CASSGQNSYEQYF. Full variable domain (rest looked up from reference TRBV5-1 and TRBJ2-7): KAGVTQTPRYLIKTRGQQVTLSCSPISGHRSVSWYQQTPGQGLQFLFEYFSETQRNKGNFPGRFSGRQFSNSRSEMNVSTLELGDSALYLCASSGQNSYEQYFGPGTRLTVT.

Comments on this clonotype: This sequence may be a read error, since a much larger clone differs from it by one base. The CDR3 spells CASSLSGGSRETQYF. CDR3 in DNA: TGTGCCAGCAGTTTATCGGGGGGGAGTCGGGAGACCCAGTACTTC. The chain joins TRBV12-3 or TRBV12-4 to TRBJ2-5; 8 nucleotides match TRBD2. Trimming took 2 bases from V and 5 from J; bases not matched to a gene: 7. The CDR3 has 15 amino acids.

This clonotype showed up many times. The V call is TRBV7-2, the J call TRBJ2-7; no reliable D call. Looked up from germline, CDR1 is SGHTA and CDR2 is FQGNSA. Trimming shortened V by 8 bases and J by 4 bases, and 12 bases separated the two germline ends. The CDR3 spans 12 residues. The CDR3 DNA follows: TGTGCCAGCCGGTTGGGGTCTTACGAGCAGTACTTC. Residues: CASRLGSYEQYF.

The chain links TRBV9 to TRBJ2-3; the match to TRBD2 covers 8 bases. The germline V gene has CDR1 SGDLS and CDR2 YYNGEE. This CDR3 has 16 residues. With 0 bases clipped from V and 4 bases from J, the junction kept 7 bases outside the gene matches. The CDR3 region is CASSVAAGDESDTQYF. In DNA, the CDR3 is TGTGCCAGCAGCGTAGCAGCGGGAGACGAATCAGATACGCAGTATTTT.

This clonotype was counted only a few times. The chain's CDR3 is CSVEGASGQPQHF. DNA for the CDR3: TGCAGCGTTGAGGGGGCGAGTGGCCAGCCCCAGCATTTT. V usage is TRBV29-1 and J usage is TRBJ1-5; TRBD1 might be the D (6 bases). This CDR3 has 13 residues. Germline V gives CDR1 SQVTM, CDR2 ANQGSEA. V lost 3 bases, J lost 7 bases, and 13 bases lay in between.

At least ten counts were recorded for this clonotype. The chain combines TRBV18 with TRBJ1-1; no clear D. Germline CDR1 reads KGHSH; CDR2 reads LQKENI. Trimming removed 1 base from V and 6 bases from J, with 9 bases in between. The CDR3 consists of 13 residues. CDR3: CASSPLRVSEAFF. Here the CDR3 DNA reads TGTGCCAGCTCACCACTTAGGGTTTCTGAAGCTTTCTTT.

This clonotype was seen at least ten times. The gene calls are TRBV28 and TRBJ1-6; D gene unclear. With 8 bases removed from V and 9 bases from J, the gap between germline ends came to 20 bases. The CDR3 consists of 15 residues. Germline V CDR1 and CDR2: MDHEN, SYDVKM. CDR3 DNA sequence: TGTGCCAGCCGATTCGCCGGGCAGTCGTTTTCACCCCTCCACTTT. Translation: CASRFAGQSFSPLHF.

Here the CDR3 DNA reads TGTGCCAGCAGCGTAGGGGCAGGCGAAATCCCCCTGGGTGGAAACACCATATATTTT. Its translation is CASSVGAGEIPLGGNTIYF. The V gene is TRBV9, the J gene TRBJ1-3; D gene ambiguous. Trimming pared 0 bases from V and 3 bases from J, leaving 22 bases between. Germline CDR1 and CDR2: SGDLS and YYNGEE. This CDR3 has 19 amino acids.

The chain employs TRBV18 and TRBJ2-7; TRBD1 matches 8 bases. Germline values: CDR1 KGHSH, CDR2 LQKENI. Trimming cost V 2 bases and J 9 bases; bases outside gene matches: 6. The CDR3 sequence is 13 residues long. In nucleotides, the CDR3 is TGTGCCAGCTCACCAACGACAGGGGAAGGGCAGTACTTC. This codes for CASSPTTGEGQYF.

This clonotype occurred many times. CDR3: CASSTRDATQYF. Here the CDR3 DNA reads TGTGCCAGCAGCACTAGGGATGCGACCCAGTACTTC. V usage is TRBV7-2 and J usage is TRBJ2-5; the D gene is possibly TRBD2 (5 bases). Trimming took 5 bases from V and 7 from J, leaving 11 bases between them. This CDR3 is 12 amino acids long. CDR1 is SGHTA, CDR2 FQGNSA, per germline.

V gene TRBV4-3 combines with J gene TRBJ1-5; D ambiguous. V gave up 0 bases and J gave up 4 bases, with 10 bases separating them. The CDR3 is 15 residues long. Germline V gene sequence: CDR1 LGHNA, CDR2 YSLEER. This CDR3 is CASSQEVNGNQPQHF. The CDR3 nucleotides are TGCGCCAGCAGCCAAGAAGTTAATGGGAATCAGCCCCAGCATTTT.